This record looks at one TCR beta chain sequence and its context. The CDR3 has 11 residues. Germline V gene data show CDR1 as SNHLY and CDR2 as FYNNEI. V gave up 2 bases and J gave up 10 bases; unmatched junction bases: 1. The record originates from a study of blood T cell repertoires in COVID-19. Using immunoSEQ multiplex PCR, the repertoire was profiled, and TCRdb retains in-frame clones only, with some absent. The repertoire holds a few hundred thousand clones, 80% to 90% seen once, with 3.5% to 4% in the top ten. The sequence was collected from a woman aged 40 to 50 with acute COVID-19. The sample consisted of PBMCs or T cells enriched from blood (not recorded which). The chain carries TRBV2 and TRBJ1-1, with 7 bases that match TRBD1. The CDR3 bases are TGTGCCAGCAGTGAACAGGGGGGAGCTTTCTTT. Its translation: CASSEQGGAFF.